This TCR beta chain stems from a study of T cells in Graves' hyperthyroidism and ophthalmopathy. With regard to this clonotype: Its specificity is unknown. This could be a read error, since a much larger clone is one nucleotide away.

V was trimmed by 5 bases and J by 4 bases, leaving 14 bases between them. Germline CDR1 is SEHNR and CDR2 is FQNEAQ (reference sequence). This CDR3 comprises 14 residues. Exclusion criteria comprised uncontrolled infection, other autoimmune disease, pregnancy or lactation. Diagnosis rested on symptoms, serum thyroxine and TRAb, thyroid ultrasound, and orbital computed tomography. The investigators amplified TCR beta CDR3 regions from RNA transcripts. The HTBI set primed first-round TCR CDR3 RT-PCR. TCRdb itself ran the multiplex PCR reads through MiXCR, one entry per CDR3 protein. This table has 300,000 to 500,000 distinct CDR3 sequences, roughly 13% appearing once. Study-wide results and caveats: Most thyroid-expanded clonotypes above 0.001 were also found in blood.

Sequencing was done on a sample of blood. The clonotype comes from a man aged 50 to 59 with Graves' ophthalmopathy. The chain carries TRBV7-9 and TRBJ2-5; D tentatively reads TRBD1 or TRBD2 (6 bases each). For the CDR3, the DNA is TGTGCCAGCAGCGTAGGGGGGATAGCAGAGACCCAGTACTTC. Translated, it gives CASSVGGIAETQYF.